This is a list of T cell receptor beta chains from one sample in a study of cytomegalovirus exposure and HLA in healthy donors. Data came from immunoSEQ multiplex PCR; TCRdb stores just in-frame clones and leaves some out. The repertoire consists of fewer than 150,000 clones, with roughly 80% occurring once and the leading ten covering around 4%. The material sequenced was PBMCs. The origin of the receptors is a man between 40 and 49 years old in good health and CMV-seropositive. CDR3s include the opening cysteine and the closing phenylalanine or tryptophan. The D gene is left open where the match is weak. Clone size appears in some rows only: once, few, many, or a class for an expanded clone.

TRBJ2-7	-	TRBV19	-	CASSSPGTAVYEQYF	TGTGCCAGTAGTTCCCCGGGGACTGCTGTCTACGAGCAGTACTTC
TRBJ2-1	-	TRBV9	-	CASSTTTHNEQFF	TGTGCCAGCAGCACGACTACCCACAATGAGCAGTTCTTC
TRBJ2-1	-	TRBV19	-	CASSGLTSYNEQFF	TGTGCCAGTAGTGGGCTCACCTCCTACAATGAGCAGTTCTTC
TRBJ2-1	-	TRBV5-4	few	CASSAGKDRHNEQFF	TGTGCCAGCAGCGCGGGGAAGGACAGGCACAATGAGCAGTTCTTC
TRBJ2-2	-	TRBV5-6	-	CASSFQGSTGELFF	TGTGCCAGCAGCTTCCAGGGGAGCACCGGGGAGCTGTTTTTT
TRBJ2-2	TRBD1	TRBV5-1	-	CASSLGTGAGELFF	TGCGCCAGCAGCTTGGGAACAGGGGCCGGGGAGCTGTTTTTT
TRBJ2-5	TRBD1	TRBV12-5	-	CASANPGQGETQYF	TGTGCTAGTGCCAATCCGGGACAGGGAGAGACCCAGTACTTC
TRBJ2-1	TRBD1	TRBV29-1	-	CSAGQSLTTEQFF	TGCAGCGCGGGACAGTCTCTGACTACTGAGCAGTTCTTC
TRBJ2-7	-	TRBV4-1	-	CASSPLRSGGYEQYF	TGCGCCAGCAGCCCCCTGAGAAGCGGAGGTTACGAGCAGTACTTC
TRBJ2-7	-	TRBV18	-	CASSPPRQTGFWNEQYF	TGTGCCAGCTCACCACCTCGGCAGACTGGTTTTTGGAACGAGCAGTACTTC
TRBJ1-2	-	TRBV19	-	CASSVGTGYTF	TGTGCCAGTAGTGTGGGGACAGGCTACACCTTC
TRBJ2-1	-	TRBV13	-	CASSLSRSVDEQFF	TGTGCCAGCAGCTTATCTCGTAGCGTTGATGAGCAGTTCTTC
TRBJ2-6	-	TRBV2	-	CASSEFTSGANVLTF	TGTGCCAGCAGTGAGTTTACATCTGGGGCCAACGTCCTGACTTTC
TRBJ1-3	TRBD1	TRBV13	-	CASSLTGAGNTIYF	TGTGCCAGCAGTCTTACAGGGGCTGGAAACACCATATATTTT
TRBJ2-2	TRBD1	TRBV18	-	CASSLDRASGELFF	TGTGCCAGCTCACTCGACAGGGCTTCCGGGGAGCTGTTTTTT
TRBJ2-7	-	TRBV7-9	-	CASSPRLGSYEQYF	TGTGCCAGCAGCCCCCGACTAGGAAGCTACGAGCAGTACTTC
TRBJ2-4	-	TRBV7-2	-	CASSLGQKDLAKNIQYF	TGTGCCAGCAGCTTAGGGCAGAAGGACTTAGCCAAAAACATTCAGTACTTC
TRBJ1-2	TRBD1	TRBV20-1	-	CSAMTGVGYTF	TGCAGTGCCATGACAGGGGTCGGCTACACCTTC
TRBJ2-3	-	TRBV5-1	-	CASSTPGQNTDTQYF	TGCGCCAGCAGTACACCGGGACAAAACACAGATACGCAGTATTTT
TRBJ2-1	TRBD2	TRBV4-3	-	CASSQVQRGSYNEQFF	TGCGCCAGCAGCCAAGTTCAGCGGGGGTCCTACAATGAGCAGTTCTTC
TRBJ1-4	TRBD1	TRBV4-1	-	CASSETGTNEKLFF	TGCGCCAGCAGCGAGACAGGGACTAATGAAAAACTGTTTTTT
TRBJ2-1	-	TRBV7-6	-	CASSLLPLGGNEQFF	TGTGCCAGCAGCTTATTACCGCTAGGCGGTAATGAGCAGTTCTTC
TRBJ2-7	TRBD2	TRBV5-1	-	CASSLGAGVIGYEQYF	TGCGCCAGCAGCTTGGGAGCGGGAGTAATCGGGTACGAGCAGTACTTC
TRBJ2-2	-	TRBV9	-	CASSLWGTQNTGELFF	TGTGCCAGCAGCCTCTGGGGGACTCAGAACACCGGGGAGCTGTTTTTT
TRBJ2-7	TRBD1	TRBV5-1	once	CASSLDRANEQYF	TGCGCCAGCAGCCTTGACAGGGCCAACGAGCAGTACTTC
TRBJ1-1	-	TRBV18	-	CASSPGAEGTEAFF	TGTGCCAGCTCACCGGGAGCCGAAGGCACTGAAGCTTTCTTT
TRBJ1-4	-	TRBV4-2	-	CASSQGTSAGEKLFF	TGTGCCAGCAGCCAAGGGACATCGGCGGGGGAAAAACTGTTTTTT
TRBJ1-2	-	TRBV9	-	CASSAQWGVDGYTF	TGTGCCAGCAGCGCGCAGTGGGGAGTTGATGGCTACACCTTC
TRBJ2-3	TRBD1	TRBV4-1	few	CASSPTLETGVRNTQYF	TGCGCCAGCAGCCCAACACTTGAGACAGGGGTTCGAAATACGCAGTATTTT
TRBJ2-7	-	TRBV19	-	CASSSPFTGIGEQYF	TGTGCCAGTAGTAGCCCTTTCACAGGGATAGGCGAGCAGTACTTC
TRBJ2-1	-	TRBV2	-	CASRYTGAPSYNEQFF	TGTGCCAGCAGGTACACAGGAGCCCCGTCCTACAATGAGCAGTTCTTC
TRBJ1-3	-	TRBV5-1	-	CASSSGGDSGNTIYF	TGCGCCAGCAGCTCGGGGGGTGATTCTGGAAACACCATATATTTT
TRBJ1-6	-	TRBV5-1	-	CASRQGYNSPLHF	TGCGCCAGCCGTCAGGGCTATAATTCACCCCTCCACTTT
TRBJ2-1	TRBD1	TRBV29-1	-	CSARTGAGEQFF	TGCAGCGCCCGGACAGGGGCAGGGGAGCAGTTCTTC
TRBJ2-5	TRBD2	TRBV2	-	CASSIRGGRETQYF	TGTGCCAGCAGTATTCGGGGGGGCCGAGAGACCCAGTACTTC
TRBJ1-1	TRBD1	TRBV4-3	-	CASSRKTGAGTEAFF	TGCGCCAGCAGCCGCAAGACAGGGGCGGGAACTGAAGCTTTCTTT
TRBJ1-6	TRBD1	TRBV25-1	-	CASWDSLNSPLHF	TGTGCCAGCTGGGACAGCCTCAATTCACCCCTCCACTTT
TRBJ1-1	-	TRBV27	-	CASSPRRQIEPEAFF	TGTGCCAGCAGCCCTAGGAGACAGATAGAACCTGAAGCTTTCTTT
TRBJ1-1	TRBD1	TRBV2	few	CASGTEMNTEAFF	TGTGCCAGCGGGACAGAAATGAACACTGAAGCTTTCTTT
TRBJ2-7	-	TRBV1	once	CTSSQDSEQYF	TGCACCAGCAGCCAGGACTCCGAGCAGTACTTC
TRBJ2-5	-	TRBV15	-	CATSRLLTVDGETQYF	TGTGCCACCAGCAGATTACTGACTGTCGACGGGGAGACCCAGTACTTC
TRBJ1-2	-	TRBV30	few	CALESDGRGSSNYGYTF	TGTGCCCTGGAGTCGGATGGCAGGGGAAGTTCTAACTATGGCTACACCTTC
TRBJ2-7	TRBD1	TRBV5-4	-	CASTRDRGSYEQYF	TGTGCCAGCACCCGAGACAGGGGGAGCTACGAGCAGTACTTC
TRBJ2-5	-	TRBV7-9	-	CASSLVLEREYF	TGTGCCAGCAGCTTAGTCCTTGAGCGGGAGTACTTC
TRBJ1-5	-	TRBV4-2	-	CASSQEGQPQHF	TGTGCCAGCAGCCAAGAGGGCCAGCCCCAGCATTTT
TRBJ2-1	TRBD1	TRBV5-5	-	CASTMRGQRSSYNEQFF	TGTGCCAGCACCATGAGGGGGCAGCGGAGCTCCTACAATGAGCAGTTCTTC
TRBJ1-4	-	TRBV30	-	CAWSAGVNEKLFF	TGTGCCTGGAGTGCCGGGGTTAATGAAAAACTGTTTTTT
TRBJ2-3	TRBD2	TRBV7-7	-	CASSAGGPTDTQYF	TGTGCCAGCAGCGCGGGGGGCCCCACAGATACGCAGTATTTT
TRBJ2-5	TRBD2	TRBV6-5	-	CASSWLAGGQETQYF	TGTGCCAGCAGTTGGCTAGCGGGGGGCCAAGAGACCCAGTACTTC
TRBJ2-3	-	TRBV27	-	CASKGGASDTQYF	TGTGCCAGTAAAGGGGGGGCCTCAGATACGCAGTATTTT
TRBJ1-2	-	TRBV30	-	CAWSRGTEVGGYTF	TGTGCCTGGAGTAGGGGGACGGAGGTCGGGGGCTACACCTTC
TRBJ2-1	-	TRBV6-5	-	CASSSSSYNEQFF	TGTGCCAGCAGTAGTAGCTCCTACAATGAGCAGTTCTTC
TRBJ2-7	TRBD2	TRBV5-1	-	CASSLFPEVSGVSYEQYF	TGCGCCAGCAGCTTGTTCCCGGAAGTTAGCGGGGTATCCTACGAGCAGTACTTC
TRBJ2-2	TRBD2	TRBV4-1	-	CASSQEVAGGTGELFF	TGCGCCAGCAGCCAAGAGGTCGCGGGGGGCACCGGGGAGCTGTTTTTT